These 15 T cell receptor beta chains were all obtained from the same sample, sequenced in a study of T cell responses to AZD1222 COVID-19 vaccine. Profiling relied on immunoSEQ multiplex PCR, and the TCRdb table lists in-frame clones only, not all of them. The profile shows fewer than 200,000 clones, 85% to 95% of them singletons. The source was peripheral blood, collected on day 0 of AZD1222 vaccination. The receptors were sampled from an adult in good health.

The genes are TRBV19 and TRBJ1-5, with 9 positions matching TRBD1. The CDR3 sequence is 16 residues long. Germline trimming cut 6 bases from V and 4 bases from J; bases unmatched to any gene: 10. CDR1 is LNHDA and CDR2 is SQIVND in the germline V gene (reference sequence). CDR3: CASRGAGQGINQPQHF. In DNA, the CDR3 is TGTGCCAGTAGGGGGGCAGGACAGGGGATAAATCAGCCCCAGCATTTT.

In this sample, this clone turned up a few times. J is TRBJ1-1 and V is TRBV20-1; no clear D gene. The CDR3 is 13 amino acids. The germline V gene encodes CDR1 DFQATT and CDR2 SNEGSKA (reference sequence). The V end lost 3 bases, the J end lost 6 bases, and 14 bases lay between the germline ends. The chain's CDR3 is CSASERLGSEAFF. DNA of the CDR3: TGCAGTGCTAGTGAGCGGCTCGGGTCTGAAGCTTTCTTT.

CDR3 bases: TGTGCCAGCAACATTAAGGGACCGGGATCTGGCTACACCTTC. Translation gives CASNIKGPGSGYTF. The gene calls are TRBV6-5 and TRBJ1-2, with D possibly matching TRBD1 (5 bases). The germline V gene has CDR1 MNHEY and CDR2 SVGAGI. Trimming shortened V by 7 bases and J by 7 bases, and 19 bases separated the two germline ends. The CDR3 runs to 14 residues.

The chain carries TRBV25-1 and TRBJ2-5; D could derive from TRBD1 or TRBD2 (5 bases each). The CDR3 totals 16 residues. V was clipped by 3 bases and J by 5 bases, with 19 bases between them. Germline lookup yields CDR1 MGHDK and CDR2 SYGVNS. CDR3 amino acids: CASSDPLLSGRETQYF. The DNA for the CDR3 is TGTGCCAGCAGTGATCCCCTGCTATCGGGGCGGGAGACCCAGTACTTC. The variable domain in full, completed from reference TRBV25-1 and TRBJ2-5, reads EADIYQTPRYLVIGTGKKITLECSQTMGHDKMYWYQQDPGMELHLIHYSYGVNSTEKGDLSSESTVSRIRTEHFPLTLESARPSHTSQYLCASSDPLLSGRETQYFGPGTRLLVL.

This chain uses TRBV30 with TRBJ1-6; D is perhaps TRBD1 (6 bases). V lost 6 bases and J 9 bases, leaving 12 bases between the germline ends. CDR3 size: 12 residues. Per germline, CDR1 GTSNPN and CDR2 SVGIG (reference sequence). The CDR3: CACTSGVSPLHF. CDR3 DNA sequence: TGTGCCTGTACATCAGGGGTTTCACCCCTCCACTTT.

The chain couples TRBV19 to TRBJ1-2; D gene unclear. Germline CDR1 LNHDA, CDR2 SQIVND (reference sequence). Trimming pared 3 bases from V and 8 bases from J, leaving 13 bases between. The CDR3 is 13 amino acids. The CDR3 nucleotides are TGTGCCAGTAGTATCTCGGGAGATCGCGGCTACACCTTC. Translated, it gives CASSISGDRGYTF.

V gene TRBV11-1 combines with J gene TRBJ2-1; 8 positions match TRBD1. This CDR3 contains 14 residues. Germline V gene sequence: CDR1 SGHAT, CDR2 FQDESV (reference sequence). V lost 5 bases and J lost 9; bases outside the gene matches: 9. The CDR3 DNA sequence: TGTGCCAGCAGCCCTTTACAGGGGGGTGGTGAGCAGTTCTTC. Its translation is CASSPLQGGGEQFF.

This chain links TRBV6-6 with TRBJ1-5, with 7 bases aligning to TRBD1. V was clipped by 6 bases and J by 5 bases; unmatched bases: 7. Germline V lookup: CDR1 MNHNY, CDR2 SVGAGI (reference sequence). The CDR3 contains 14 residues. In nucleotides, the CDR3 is TGTGCCAGCAGCTACAGGGGAAATGATCAGCCCCAGCATTTT. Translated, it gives CASSYRGNDQPQHF.

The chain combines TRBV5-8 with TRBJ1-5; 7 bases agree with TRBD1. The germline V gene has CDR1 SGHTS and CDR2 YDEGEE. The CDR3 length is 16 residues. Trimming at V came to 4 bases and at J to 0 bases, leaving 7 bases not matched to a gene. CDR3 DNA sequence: TGTGCCAGCAGCGCCGGGACAGACTATAGCAATCAGCCCCAGCATTTT. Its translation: CASSAGTDYSNQPQHF.

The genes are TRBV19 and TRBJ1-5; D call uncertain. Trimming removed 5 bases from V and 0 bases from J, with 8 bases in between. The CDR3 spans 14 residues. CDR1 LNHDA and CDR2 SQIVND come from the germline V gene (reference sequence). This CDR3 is CASSPIYSNQPQHF. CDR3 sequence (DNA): TGTGCCAGTAGTCCTATTTATAGCAATCAGCCCCAGCATTTT.

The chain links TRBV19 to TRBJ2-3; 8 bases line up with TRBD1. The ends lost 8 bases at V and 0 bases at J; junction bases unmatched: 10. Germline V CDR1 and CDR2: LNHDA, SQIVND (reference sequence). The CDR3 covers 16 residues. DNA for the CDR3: TGTGCCAGTTCCGACAGGGGCCAACACAGCACAGATACGCAGTATTTT. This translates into CASSDRGQHSTDTQYF. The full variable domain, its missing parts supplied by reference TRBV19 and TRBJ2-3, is DGGITQSPKYLFRKEGQNVTLSCEQNLNHDAMYWYRQDPGQGLRLIYYSQIVNDFQKGDIAEGYSVSREKKESFPLTVTSAQKNPTAFYLCASSDRGQHSTDTQYFGPGTRLTVL.

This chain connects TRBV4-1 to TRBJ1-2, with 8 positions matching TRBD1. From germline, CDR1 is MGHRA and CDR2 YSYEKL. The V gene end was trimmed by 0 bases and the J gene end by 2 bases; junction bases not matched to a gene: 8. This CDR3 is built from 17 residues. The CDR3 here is CASSQDPGQDLNYGYTF. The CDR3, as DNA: TGCGCCAGCAGCCAAGATCCGGGACAGGATCTAAACTATGGCTACACCTTC.

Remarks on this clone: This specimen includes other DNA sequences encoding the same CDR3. The CDR3 region has the DNA TGTGCCAGCAGCCAAGATGGGAATCAGCCCCAGCATTTT. It yields the protein CASSQDGNQPQHF. The V call is TRBV3-1 (or the pseudogene TRBV3-2), the J call TRBJ1-5; no clear D gene. The CDR3 is 13 residues long. The germline gives CDR1 LGHDT, CDR2 YNNKEL (reference sequence). The germline V and J ends were trimmed by 0 bases and 4 bases, with 4 bases remaining between them.

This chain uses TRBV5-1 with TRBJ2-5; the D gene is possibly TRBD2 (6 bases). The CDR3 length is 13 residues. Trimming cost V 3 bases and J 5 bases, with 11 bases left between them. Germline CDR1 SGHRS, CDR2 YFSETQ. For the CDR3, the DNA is TGCGCCAGCAGCTCGGACTACGGGGAGACCCAGTACTTC. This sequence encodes CASSSDYGETQYF.

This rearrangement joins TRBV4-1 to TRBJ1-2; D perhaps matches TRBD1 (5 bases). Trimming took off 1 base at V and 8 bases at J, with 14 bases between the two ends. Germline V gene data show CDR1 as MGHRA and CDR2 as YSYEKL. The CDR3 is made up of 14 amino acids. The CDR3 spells CASSQGWDRGGYTF. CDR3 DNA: TGCGCCAGCAGCCAAGGCTGGGACCGGGGCGGCTACACCTTC.